These 8 T cell receptor beta chains were all obtained from the same sample, sequenced in a study of T-cell reconstitution after alpha-beta-depleted transplantation in children. The authors prepared the TCRbeta library with unique molecular identifiers. TCRdb re-called the PCR reads with MiXCR, one entry per CDR3 protein. The sample has fewer than 550,000 distinct CDR3 sequences; around 10% are singletons. Source: PBMCs, mostly from graft donor cells, taken 180 days after TCRalphabeta/CD19-depleted stem cell transplant. The receptor set was obtained from a female patient aged 2-15 years who had a stem cell transplant for aplastic anemia, so the T cells may come from the graft donor.

This sequence joins TRBV20-1 and TRBJ2-7; D perhaps matches TRBD2 (6 bases). The CDR3 is 15 amino acids. CDR1 is DFQATT and CDR2 is SNEGSKA in the germline V gene (reference sequence). The V end lost 0 bases, the J end lost 5 bases, and 17 bases lay between the germline ends. The CDR3: CSARDLRVAGNEQYF. The CDR3 DNA follows: TGCAGTGCTAGAGATTTACGAGTGGCGGGGAACGAGCAGTACTTC.

In its sample, this clonotype was seen a few times. This chain links TRBV20-1 with TRBJ1-4, with D possibly matching TRBD1 (5 bases). The CDR3 runs to 15 residues. Germline lookup yields CDR1 DFQATT and CDR2 SNEGSKA (reference sequence). V was pared by 0 bases and J by 8 bases, with 16 bases between. This CDR3 is CSARDWKGPDEKLFF. DNA for the CDR3: TGCAGTGCTAGAGATTGGAAGGGACCGGACGAAAAACTGTTTTTT.

This clonotype has at least ten counts. This chain connects TRBV24-1 to TRBJ1-1; D is possibly TRBD1 (5 bases). Germline CDR1 and CDR2: KGHDR and SFDVKD. The CDR3 spans 14 residues. V lost 4 bases to trimming and J lost 4 bases, with 12 bases between them. CDR3 nucleotide sequence: TGTGCCACCAGTGACCCCAGGGTAGGCACTGAAGCTTTCTTT. This codes for CATSDPRVGTEAFF.

Comments on this clonotype: Relative to the germline gene, one junction end is altered; a read error may explain this. The rearrangement uses TRBV3-1 and TRBJ2-7; TRBD1 or TRBD2 may be the D gene (5 bases each). CDR3 length equals 15 residues. CDR1 and CDR2 from the germline V gene are LGHDT and YNNKEL (reference sequence). The CDR3 bases are TGTGCCACCAGCCAAGTCGGGGACGCGCCTGACGAGCAGTACTTC. Amino acid sequence: CATSQVGDAPDEQYF.

The rearrangement joins TRBV7-9 to TRBJ1-6; the D gene is possibly TRBD1 (6 bases). In germline, CDR1 is SEHNR, CDR2 FQNEAQ (reference sequence). Trimming stripped 4 bases from V and 8 bases from J, with 15 bases between. The CDR3 consists of 15 residues. CDR3 region: CASSSTQGGDSPLHF. CDR3 sequence (DNA): TGTGCCAGCAGCTCGACACAGGGAGGGGATTCACCCCTCCACTTT.

This clonotype was observed a few times. The chain employs TRBV30 and TRBJ2-7; the match to TRBD1 covers 9 bases. V lost 2 bases, J lost 5 bases, and 7 bases stayed unmatched. There are 14 residues in the CDR3. The germline V gene has CDR1 GTSNPN and CDR2 SVGIG (reference sequence). The chain's CDR3 is CAWSSGQGTHEQYV. The CDR3 bases are TGTGCCTGGAGTTCGGGACAGGGAACCCACGAGCAGTACGTC.

This clonotype was seen a handful of times. V usage is TRBV29-1 and J usage is TRBJ1-5; D is perhaps TRBD1 (5 bases). The germline V and J ends were trimmed by 6 bases and 0 bases, with 21 bases remaining between them. The CDR3 sequence is 17 residues long. Per the germline V gene, CDR1 is SQVTM and CDR2 is ANQGSEA. CDR3 nucleotide sequence: TGCAGCGTCCTCAGTTGGAGCCCGACAGCTAGCAATCAGCCCCAGCATTTT. It specifies CSVLSWSPTASNQPQHF.

For the CDR3, the DNA is TGTGCCAGCAGCTTGGAGGGCCGACACTATGGCTACACCTTC. Amino acids: CASSLEGRHYGYTF. This chain links TRBV5-6 with TRBJ1-2, with D unclear. Germline V gene sequence: CDR1 SGHDT, CDR2 YYEEEE. Trimming removed 0 bases at V and 3 bases at J, with 9 bases between. The CDR3 loop spans 14 amino acids.